The 14 T cell receptor beta chains listed next were all sequenced from one sample in a study of OX40 agonist ivuxolimab in advanced cancers. Libraries were prepared by immunoSEQ multiplex PCR; TCRdb keeps only in-frame clonotypes and omits some of them. The repertoire holds about 13,000 clones, with about 78% as singletons. Sequenced material: CD4+ or CD8+ T cells sorted from blood, taken in a trial of the OX40 agonist ivuxolimab. Receptors were obtained from an adult with an advanced solid tumor such as melanoma, head and neck, liver or kidney cancer.

This clone appeared once. V gene TRBV7-9 combines with J gene TRBJ2-1, with 10 bases aligning to TRBD2. The CDR3 spans 16 residues. J gave up 3 bases and V 5 bases, and 7 bases lay outside the gene matches. Germline V gene lookup returns CDR1 SEHNR and CDR2 FQNEAQ (reference sequence). The DNA of the CDR3 is TGTGCCAGCAGCGCCCGGACTAGCGGCGGCTACAATGAGCAGTTCTTC. Its translation is CASSARTSGGYNEQFF.

This clone came up a few times. The chain uses TRBV7-9 and TRBJ2-1; D not certain. Germline values: CDR1 SEHNR, CDR2 FQNEAQ (reference sequence). V was shortened by 2 bases and J by 0 bases, with 8 bases between the two germline ends. CDR3 length: 15 amino acids. The chain's CDR3 is CASSLRVSSYNEQFF. The CDR3 nucleotides read TGTGCCAGCAGCTTACGAGTAAGCTCCTACAATGAGCAGTTCTTC.

The chain links TRBV5-4 to TRBJ1-1, with D unclear. Trimming shortened V by 1 base and J by 1 base, and 8 bases separated the two germline ends. The CDR3 has 14 residues. The germline CDR1 and CDR2 sequences are SGHNT and YYREEE (reference sequence). CDR3 protein: CASSLSAANTEAFF. CDR3 nucleotides: TGTGCCAGCAGCTTGTCGGCAGCGAACACTGAAGCTTTCTTT.

The J gene is TRBJ2-1, the V gene TRBV7-9, with D unclear. The CDR3 loop spans 14 amino acids. Germline V gene lookup returns CDR1 SEHNR and CDR2 FQNEAQ (reference sequence). Trimming removed 3 bases at V and 5 bases at J, with 11 bases between. The CDR3 nucleotides are TGTGCCAGCAGCTTTGGTTACGAGGACAATGAGCAGTTCTTC. Amino acids: CASSFGYEDNEQFF.

The chain combines TRBV2 with TRBJ2-7; 9 bases fit TRBD1. Germline CDR1 is SNHLY and CDR2 is FYNNEI. CDR3 length: 15 amino acids. The V segment lost 6 bases and the J segment 2 bases; nucleotides outside the gene matches: 8. The CDR3 DNA reads as TGTGCCAGCAGGGGACAGGGAAGAATCGCCTACGAGCAGTACTTC. It codes for CASRGQGRIAYEQYF.

V is TRBV27 and J is TRBJ2-2; 8 bases are shared with TRBD2. The germline gives CDR1 MNHEY, CDR2 SMNVEV (reference sequence). The length of the CDR3 is 15 residues. Trimming at V came to 5 bases and at J to 11 bases, leaving 13 bases not matched to a gene. The CDR3 DNA sequence: TGTGCCAGCAGTCCCTCGGAGCGGGAGATGAGAGAGCTGTTTTTT. Amino acids: CASSPSEREMRELFF.

The chain carries TRBV7-6 and TRBJ1-1; TRBD1 agrees at 8 bases. Per the germline V gene, CDR1 is SGHVS and CDR2 is FNYEAQ. This CDR3 contains 14 residues. V shed 4 bases, J shed 0 bases, and the junction held 1 base outside the gene matches. DNA of the CDR3: TGTGCCAGCAGCTCGGACAGGGTGAACACTGAAGCTTTCTTT. It translates to CASSSDRVNTEAFF.

This chain joins TRBV29-1 and TRBJ2-2, with a possible D match to TRBD2 (6 bases). This CDR3 spans 15 amino acids. The germline V and J ends were trimmed by 1 base and 4 bases, with 13 bases remaining between them. The germline V gene has CDR1 SQVTM and CDR2 ANQGSEA. CDR3 sequence reads: CSVEGRTGGTGELFF. CDR3 sequence (DNA): TGCAGCGTTGAAGGGCGGACCGGGGGCACCGGGGAGCTGTTTTTT.

The CDR3 loop reads CASRKGTVLDNEQFF. DNA of the CDR3: TGTGCCAGCAGGAAGGGGACAGTTCTTGACAATGAGCAGTTCTTC. V gene TRBV6-5 combines with J gene TRBJ2-1; 7 nucleotides match TRBD1. Germline V gene sequence: CDR1 MNHEY, CDR2 SVGAGI. The junction had 10 bases not matched to a gene; V was cut back by 6 bases and J by 5 bases. CDR3 length: 15 amino acids.

This clone showed up just a few times. This sample also contains other DNA sequences that code for the same CDR3. The V and J genes are TRBV27 and TRBJ2-5; 10 nucleotides match TRBD1. Germline V gives CDR1 MNHEY, CDR2 SMNVEV (reference sequence). There are 15 residues in the CDR3. The V gene end was trimmed by 5 bases and the J gene end by 5 bases; junction bases not matched to a gene: 8. The CDR3 is CASSHRDRGRETQYF. CDR3 in DNA: TGTGCCAGCAGTCACCGGGACAGGGGTCGTGAGACCCAGTACTTC.

The genes are TRBV10-3 and TRBJ2-7; a weak D match, TRBD2 (7 bases). The germline V gene encodes CDR1 ENHRY and CDR2 SYGVKD. The CDR3 has 17 residues. V was clipped by 4 bases and J by 5 bases, with 24 bases between them. CDR3 nucleotides: TGTGCCATCAGTGGAGTAGGGGGAGGGCCCCCCTGGGACGAGCAGTACTTC. The encoded protein is CAISGVGGGPPWDEQYF.

The V gene is TRBV7-7, the J gene TRBJ2-3; maybe TRBD2 (7 bases). From germline, CDR1 is SSHAT and CDR2 FNYEAQ (reference sequence). This CDR3 has 13 amino acids. V lost 9 bases and J lost 3, with 13 bases in between. CDR3 region: CASGEGGTDTQYF. The CDR3 nucleotides are TGTGCCAGTGGGGAGGGGGGAACAGATACGCAGTATTTT.

This clone was picked up many times. The chain joins TRBV6-5 to TRBJ1-6; D uncertain. The germline V gene encodes CDR1 MNHEY and CDR2 SVGAGI. With 5 bases removed from V and 9 bases from J, the gap between germline ends came to 11 bases. There are 13 residues in the CDR3. CDR3 nucleotides: TGTGCCAGCAGTGAACGCCTCGGTTCACCCCTCCACTTT. It codes for CASSERLGSPLHF.

The V call is TRBV5-1, the J call TRBJ1-2, with D possibly being TRBD1 (5 bases). Between the trimmed V and J ends, which lost 3 bases and 5 bases, there was a span of 11 bases. This CDR3 region has 13 residues. From germline, CDR1 is SGHRS and CDR2 YFSETQ. The CDR3 spells CASSWGYSYGYTF. The CDR3 DNA sequence: TGCGCCAGCAGCTGGGGGTACTCGTATGGCTACACCTTC.